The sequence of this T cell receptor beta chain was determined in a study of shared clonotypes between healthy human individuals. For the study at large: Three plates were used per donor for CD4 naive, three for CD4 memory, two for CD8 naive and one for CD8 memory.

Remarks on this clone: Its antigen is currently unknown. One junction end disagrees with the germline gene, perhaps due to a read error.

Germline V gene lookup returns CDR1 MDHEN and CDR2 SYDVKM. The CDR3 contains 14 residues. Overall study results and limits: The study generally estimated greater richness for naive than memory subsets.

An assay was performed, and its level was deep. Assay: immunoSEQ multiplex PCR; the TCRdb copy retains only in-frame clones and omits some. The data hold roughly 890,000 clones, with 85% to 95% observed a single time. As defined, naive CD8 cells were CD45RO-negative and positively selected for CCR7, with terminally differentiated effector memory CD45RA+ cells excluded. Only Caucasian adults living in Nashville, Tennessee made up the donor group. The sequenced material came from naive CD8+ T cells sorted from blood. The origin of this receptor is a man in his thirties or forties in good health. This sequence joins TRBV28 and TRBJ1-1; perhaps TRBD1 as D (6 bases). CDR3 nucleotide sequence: TGTGCCAGCAGTTTATGGGCTGGGGGCGGTGGGGAAACCTTT. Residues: CASSLWAGGGGETF.